This is a list of T cell receptor beta chains from one sample in a study of T cell repertoires in aging, cancer and after chemotherapy. TCRdb called the multiplex PCR reads again in MiXCR, with one record for every CDR3 protein. Among over 4,500 distinct CDR3 sequences listed, roughly a quarter were seen once. Sequenced input: blood. All receptors come from a human donor in good health. Each CDR3 is given with its conserved first and last residue. D genes are given only for firm matches. Not every row has a clone size; where given, it reads once, few, many or a size class.

abundance	j_gene	v_gene	d_gene	CDR3aa	CDR3nt
-	TRBJ1-1	TRBV20-1	-	CSAWRRALDFF	TGCAGTGCTTGGAGGAGGGCACTGGATTTCTTT
-	TRBJ1-2	TRBV7-9	TRBD1	CASSLAWQGASWDGYTF	TGTGCCAGCAGCTTAGCCTGGCAGGGGGCCAGCTGGGATGGCTACACCTTC
-	TRBJ1-1	TRBV6-5	-	CASSYTGAPAFF	TGTGCCAGCAGTTACACGGGGGCGCCGGCTTTCTTT
-	TRBJ1-2	TRBV28	-	CASSSSGTLANYGYTF	TGTGCCAGCAGTTCCTCCGGGACATTGGCTAACTATGGCTACACCTTC
medium-sized	TRBJ2-2	TRBV6-5	-	CASRPGHLVSNTGELFF	TGTGCCAGCAGACCGGGACACCTAGTTTCTAACACCGGGGAGCTGTTTTTT
few	TRBJ1-1	TRBV27	-	CASSFSGAGEAFF	TGTGCCAGCAGTTTTTCGGGGGCCGGTGAAGCTTTCTTT
medium-sized	TRBJ2-1	TRBV5-4	-	CASSRNNDEQFF	TGTGCCAGCAGCAGGAACAACGATGAGCAGTTCTTC
few	TRBJ2-1	TRBV11-1	TRBD2	CASSLDSGGTEQFF	TGTGCCAGCAGCTTAGATAGCGGGGGCACTGAGCAGTTCTTC
few	TRBJ1-2	TRBV4-3	-	CASSQDRRRGYTF	TGCGCCAGCAGCCAAGATCGAAGAAGGGGCTACACCTTC
few	TRBJ2-5	TRBV6-2/TRBV6-3	-	CASRPEGRLQETQYF	TGTGCCAGCAGGCCCGAGGGGCGTCTTCAAGAGACCCAGTACTTC